Listed below are T cell receptor beta chains from one sample, sequenced in a study of CD8+CD57+ T cells in acquired aplastic anemia. TCRdb called the reads again in MiXCR, with one record for every CDR3 protein. The table records 100,000 to 150,000 distinct CDR3 sequences, approximately 41% of them present only once. The specimen was sorted CD4+, CD8+, or CD8+CD57+ T cells (not recorded which) from PBMCs. The receptor set was obtained from a human donor with aplastic anemia. The CDR3 runs from the conserved cysteine through the conserved F or W. Fields, in order: V gene, J gene, D gene, clone size, CDR3 DNA, CDR3 protein. D genes are given only for firm matches. The listing skips clone size in some rows; elsewhere it reads once, few, many or a size class.

v_call: TRBV24-1
j_call: TRBJ1-1
d_call: -
clone_size: once
cdr3_nt: TGTGCCACCAGTGATTTCGGGGCTGATTGCTACACAGAGGGCACTGAAGCTTTCTTT
cdr3_aa: CATSDFGADCYTEGTEAFF

v_call: TRBV7-2
j_call: TRBJ2-7
d_call: -
clone_size: many
cdr3_nt: TGTGCCAGCAGCCCAAAATACGAGCAGTACTTC
cdr3_aa: CASSPKYEQYF

v_call: TRBV4-2
j_call: TRBJ2-2
d_call: -
clone_size: -
cdr3_nt: TGTGCCAGCCGCCAAGCTCTGAGACTAGGCAACGGGGAGCTGTTTTTT
cdr3_aa: CASRQALRLGNGELFF

v_call: TRBV4-2
j_call: TRBJ1-5
d_call: TRBD1
clone_size: many
cdr3_nt: TGTGCCAGCAGCCAAGTGGGAACAGGGGATCAGCCCCAGCATTTT
cdr3_aa: CASSQVGTGDQPQHF

v_call: TRBV2
j_call: TRBJ2-2
d_call: -
clone_size: many
cdr3_nt: TGTGCCAGCAGTCCTCTAGACACCAGGGAGCTGTTTTTT
cdr3_aa: CASSPLDTRELFF

v_call: TRBV19
j_call: TRBJ2-1
d_call: -
clone_size: -
cdr3_nt: TGTGCCAGTAGTTCCTCCGGCGGTGAGCAGTTCTTC
cdr3_aa: CASSSSGGEQFF

v_call: TRBV19
j_call: TRBJ1-5
d_call: -
clone_size: many
cdr3_nt: TGTGCCAGTACCACCCTGCCTACCCCTAATCAGCCCCAGCATTTT
cdr3_aa: CASTTLPTPNQPQHF

v_call: TRBV28
j_call: TRBJ2-7
d_call: TRBD2
clone_size: few
cdr3_nt: TGTGCCAGCAGTCTCCCTAGGGGAGCGGGGAGCTCCTACGAGCAGTACTTC
cdr3_aa: CASSLPRGAGSSYEQYF

v_call: TRBV19
j_call: TRBJ2-3
d_call: TRBD1
clone_size: many
cdr3_nt: TGTGCCAGTAGAAGGGGGCCCACAGATACGCAGTATTTT
cdr3_aa: CASRRGPTDTQYF

v_call: TRBV6-1
j_call: TRBJ2-7
d_call: -
clone_size: many
cdr3_nt: TGTGCCAGCAGCCATACTCCCGGGACAAGTAACTACGAGCAGTACTTC
cdr3_aa: CASSHTPGTSNYEQYF

v_call: TRBV20-1
j_call: TRBJ1-3
d_call: -
clone_size: many
cdr3_nt: TGCAGTGCCATGGATGACTCTGGAAACACCATATATTTT
cdr3_aa: CSAMDDSGNTIYF

v_call: TRBV3-1
j_call: TRBJ1-5
d_call: -
clone_size: few
cdr3_nt: TGTGCCAGCAGCCTCAGGGGCCCGAATCAGCCCCAGCATTTT
cdr3_aa: CASSLRGPNQPQHF

v_call: TRBV2
j_call: TRBJ2-5
d_call: -
clone_size: many
cdr3_nt: TGTGCCAGCAGTGAAGTATCATCTGGGACCCAGTACTTC
cdr3_aa: CASSEVSSGTQYF

v_call: TRBV19
j_call: TRBJ1-2
d_call: -
clone_size: -
cdr3_nt: TGTGCCAGTAGTATGATACTCTATGGCTACACCTTC
cdr3_aa: CASSMILYGYTF

v_call: TRBV7-6
j_call: TRBJ2-5
d_call: -
clone_size: many
cdr3_nt: TGTGCCAGCAGCTTATCCGCTCTAGCTGGGGAGACCCAGTACTTC
cdr3_aa: CASSLSALAGETQYF

v_call: TRBV7-8
j_call: TRBJ2-1
d_call: -
clone_size: -
cdr3_nt: TGTGCCAGCAGCTTAGAGGCCCTTAATGAGCAGTTCTTC
cdr3_aa: CASSLEALNEQFF

v_call: TRBV24-1
j_call: TRBJ1-6
d_call: -
clone_size: -
cdr3_nt: TGTGCCACCAGTGAGGACGGCCTTGCCCCTAGGCCCCTCCACTTT
cdr3_aa: CATSEDGLAPRPLHF

v_call: TRBV5-4
j_call: TRBJ1-4
d_call: -
clone_size: many
cdr3_nt: TGTGCCAGCAGCTTAGAGGCCCCGTCAAAAAAACTGTTTTTT
cdr3_aa: CASSLEAPSKKLFF

v_call: TRBV20-1
j_call: TRBJ2-5
d_call: -
clone_size: many
cdr3_nt: TGCAGTGGGGGACATTTGAACACCCAGTACTTC
cdr3_aa: CSGGHLNTQYF

v_call: TRBV11-1
j_call: TRBJ1-1
d_call: -
clone_size: many
cdr3_nt: TGTGCCAGCAGCTTAGAACCGAACACTGAAGCTTTCTTT
cdr3_aa: CASSLEPNTEAFF

v_call: TRBV19
j_call: TRBJ1-1
d_call: TRBD1
clone_size: -
cdr3_nt: TGTGCCAGTAGGAGACAGGGGGCTTTGTCTGGAGCTTTCTTT
cdr3_aa: CASRRQGALSGAFF

v_call: TRBV29-1
j_call: TRBJ2-1
d_call: TRBD2
clone_size: many
cdr3_nt: TGCAGCGTTGAAGTGGGGACTAGCGGGTTCTACAATGAGCAGTTCTTC
cdr3_aa: CSVEVGTSGFYNEQFF

v_call: TRBV5-6
j_call: TRBJ2-7
d_call: -
clone_size: many
cdr3_nt: TGTGCCAGCAGCTTGGGGACAGCCACCTACGAGCAGTACTTC
cdr3_aa: CASSLGTATYEQYF

v_call: TRBV12-3/TRBV12-4
j_call: TRBJ1-5
d_call: -
clone_size: many
cdr3_nt: TGTGCCAGCGCTCCCCGGTCGGATAGCAATCAGCCCCAGCATTTT
cdr3_aa: CASAPRSDSNQPQHF

v_call: TRBV9
j_call: TRBJ1-5
d_call: -
clone_size: many
cdr3_nt: TGTGCCAGCAGCCCAGATATGAGCTATCAGCCCCAGCATTTT
cdr3_aa: CASSPDMSYQPQHF

v_call: TRBV9
j_call: TRBJ2-2
d_call: -
clone_size: many
cdr3_nt: TGTGCCAGCAGCGTAAGGGAGACCGGGGAGCTGTTTTTT
cdr3_aa: CASSVRETGELFF

v_call: TRBV6-2/TRBV6-3
j_call: TRBJ1-1
d_call: -
clone_size: many
cdr3_nt: TGTGCCAGCAGCTTAGGGACGCTGATGACTGAAGCTTTCTTT
cdr3_aa: CASSLGTLMTEAFF

v_call: TRBV18
j_call: TRBJ2-3
d_call: TRBD1
clone_size: few
cdr3_nt: TGTGCCAGCTCACCACCGAGCACAGGGGGCTTGACAGATACGCAGTATTTT
cdr3_aa: CASSPPSTGGLTDTQYF

v_call: TRBV15
j_call: TRBJ2-1
d_call: TRBD1
clone_size: many
cdr3_nt: TGTGCCACCAGCAGAGATACGGCAGGGGGCGTCGAGCAGTTCTTC
cdr3_aa: CATSRDTAGGVEQFF

v_call: TRBV27
j_call: TRBJ1-2
d_call: -
clone_size: -
cdr3_nt: TGTGCCAGCAGTTTAGTCGGTGGAGAGTATGGCTACACCTTC
cdr3_aa: CASSLVGGEYGYTF

v_call: TRBV6-2/TRBV6-3
j_call: TRBJ1-2
d_call: -
clone_size: -
cdr3_nt: TGTGCCAGCAGCCCAGCACCAGGGTGGACGTCGGGGGGCTACACCTTC
cdr3_aa: CASSPAPGWTSGGYTF

v_call: TRBV7-2
j_call: TRBJ1-1
d_call: TRBD1
clone_size: many
cdr3_nt: TGTGCCAGCAGCCGACAGGGATGGACTGAAGCTTTCTTT
cdr3_aa: CASSRQGWTEAFF

v_call: TRBV19
j_call: TRBJ1-5
d_call: TRBD1
clone_size: -
cdr3_nt: TGTGCCAGTAGTATAGACAACAGGGGGCAGCCCCAGCATTTT
cdr3_aa: CASSIDNRGQPQHF

v_call: TRBV19
j_call: TRBJ2-3
d_call: TRBD2
clone_size: -
cdr3_nt: TGTGCCAGTAGTATAGCGGGGGGACCAGATACGCAGTATTTT
cdr3_aa: CASSIAGGPDTQYF

v_call: TRBV24-1
j_call: TRBJ2-2
d_call: TRBD1
clone_size: many
cdr3_nt: TGTGCCACGGGACAGGCGGCGTTCTCGAACACCGGGGAGCTGTTTTTT
cdr3_aa: CATGQAAFSNTGELFF

v_call: TRBV19
j_call: TRBJ1-2
d_call: -
clone_size: -
cdr3_nt: TGTGCCAGTAGTAGTCGGAGGGGGGATGGCTACACCTTC
cdr3_aa: CASSSRRGDGYTF

v_call: TRBV6-1
j_call: TRBJ1-5
d_call: -
clone_size: many
cdr3_nt: TGTGCCAGCACGGGCGAATTGGATCAGCCCCAGCATTTT
cdr3_aa: CASTGELDQPQHF

v_call: TRBV5-8
j_call: TRBJ2-7
d_call: -
clone_size: many
cdr3_nt: TGTGCCAGCAGCTTGGCGACGGACAGCTCCTACGAGCAGTACTTC
cdr3_aa: CASSLATDSSYEQYF

v_call: TRBV7-9
j_call: TRBJ2-3
d_call: -
clone_size: many
cdr3_nt: TGTGCCAGCAGCTTAAAGGGGGGGCCGGGGACAGATACGCAGTATTTT
cdr3_aa: CASSLKGGPGTDTQYF

v_call: TRBV29-1
j_call: TRBJ1-2
d_call: -
clone_size: many
cdr3_nt: TGCAGCGTTGAAGCCCGCCTCTATGGCTACACCTTC
cdr3_aa: CSVEARLYGYTF

v_call: TRBV19
j_call: TRBJ1-1
d_call: -
clone_size: many
cdr3_nt: TGTGCCAGTAGTTCTTCCGGGAAGAACACTGAAGCTTTCTTT
cdr3_aa: CASSSSGKNTEAFF

v_call: TRBV25-1
j_call: TRBJ1-6
d_call: -
clone_size: many
cdr3_nt: TGTGCCAGCAGTGGGTCCTATAATTCACCCCTCCACTTT
cdr3_aa: CASSGSYNSPLHF

v_call: TRBV24-1
j_call: TRBJ2-7
d_call: TRBD2
clone_size: -
cdr3_nt: TGCAGTGCTAGAGCTAGCGGGGACTCCTACGAGCAGTACTTC
cdr3_aa: CSARASGDSYEQYF

v_call: TRBV2
j_call: TRBJ2-5
d_call: -
clone_size: many
cdr3_nt: TGTGCCAGCAGTGAAGCCCCAGAGACCCAGTACTTC
cdr3_aa: CASSEAPETQYF

v_call: TRBV6-1
j_call: TRBJ2-7
d_call: TRBD1
clone_size: many
cdr3_nt: TGTGCCAGCCAACTAAGGGACAGTACCTACGAGCAGTACTTC
cdr3_aa: CASQLRDSTYEQYF

v_call: TRBV15
j_call: TRBJ2-3
d_call: -
clone_size: -
cdr3_nt: TGTGCCAAGAAGGACAGTGCCCTTTTTAGCACAGATACGCAGTATTTT
cdr3_aa: CAKKDSALFSTDTQYF

v_call: TRBV5-1
j_call: TRBJ1-1
d_call: TRBD1
clone_size: many
cdr3_nt: TGCGCCAGCAGCTCCACGACAGGGGGCTCTGAAGCTTTCTTT
cdr3_aa: CASSSTTGGSEAFF

v_call: TRBV20-1
j_call: TRBJ1-1
d_call: -
clone_size: -
cdr3_nt: TGCAGTGCGCCAAACCAACAGGGAAGTACTGAAGCTTTCTTT
cdr3_aa: CSAPNQQGSTEAFF

v_call: TRBV6-1
j_call: TRBJ1-1
d_call: -
clone_size: many
cdr3_nt: TGTGCCAGCACCCGGGGTTCGATCGGCACTGAAGCTTTCTTT
cdr3_aa: CASTRGSIGTEAFF